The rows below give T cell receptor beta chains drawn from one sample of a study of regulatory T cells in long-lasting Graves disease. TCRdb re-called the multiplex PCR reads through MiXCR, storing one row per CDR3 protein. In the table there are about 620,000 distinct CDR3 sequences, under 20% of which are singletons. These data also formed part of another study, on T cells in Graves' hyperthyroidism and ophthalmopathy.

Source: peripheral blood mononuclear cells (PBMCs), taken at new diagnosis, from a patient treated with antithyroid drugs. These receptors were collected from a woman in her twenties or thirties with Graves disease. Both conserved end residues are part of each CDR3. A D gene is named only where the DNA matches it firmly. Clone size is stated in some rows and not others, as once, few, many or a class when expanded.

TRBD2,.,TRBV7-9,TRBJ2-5,CASSLGTSGDQETQYF,TGTGCCAGCAGCCTCGGGACTAGCGGGGATCAAGAGACCCAGTACTTC
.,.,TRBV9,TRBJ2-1,CASSVGATSGDEQFF,TGTGCCAGCAGCGTAGGGGCTACCTCAGGCGATGAGCAGTTCTTC
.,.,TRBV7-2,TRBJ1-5,CASSLLSLQPQHF,TGTGCCAGCAGCTTATTGAGCCTCCAGCCCCAGCATTTT
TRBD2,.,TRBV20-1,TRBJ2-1,CSALTSSYNEQFF,TGCAGTGCGCTGACTAGCTCTTACAATGAGCAGTTCTTC
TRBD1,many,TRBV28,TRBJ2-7,CASSRAGTGHEQYF,TGTGCCAGCAGCCGAGCCGGGACAGGGCACGAGCAGTACTTC
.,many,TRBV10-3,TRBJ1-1,CAISEWSTEAFF,TGTGCCATCAGTGAGTGGTCCACTGAAGCTTTCTTT
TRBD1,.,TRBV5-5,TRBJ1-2,CASTVTGGAFGYTF,TGTGCCAGCACCGTGACAGGGGGCGCGTTCGGCTACACCTTC
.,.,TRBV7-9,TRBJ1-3,CASSILGDGNTIYF,TGTGCCAGCAGCATCTTGGGAGATGGGAACACCATATATTTT
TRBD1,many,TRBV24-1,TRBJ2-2,CATSDLPTGASNTGELFF,TGTGCCACCAGTGATCTCCCTACAGGGGCCTCTAACACCGGGGAGCTGTTTTTT
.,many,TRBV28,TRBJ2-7,CASSLGDAYEQYF,TGTGCCAGCAGTTTGGGTGACGCCTACGAGCAGTACTTC
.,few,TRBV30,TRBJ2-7,CAWSVGDLSSEYF,TGTGCCTGGAGTGTAGGGGATTTGAGTTCTGAGTACTTC
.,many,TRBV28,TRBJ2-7,CASRGTARAYEQYF,TGTGCCAGCCGTGGGACGGCAAGGGCCTACGAGCAGTACTTC
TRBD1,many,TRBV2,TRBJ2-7,CATLPGQGAEQYF,TGTGCCACCCTACCGGGACAGGGGGCCGAGCAGTACTTC
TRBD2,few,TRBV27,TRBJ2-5,CASRGGWRETQYF,TGTGCCAGCAGGGGGGGGTGGCGAGAGACCCAGTACTTC
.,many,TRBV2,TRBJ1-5,CASSVVGNQPQHF,TGTGCCAGCAGTGTGGTCGGGAATCAGCCCCAGCATTTT
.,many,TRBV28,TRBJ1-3,CASRPHRVWTGNTIYF,TGTGCCAGCAGACCACACAGGGTTTGGACTGGAAACACCATATATTTT
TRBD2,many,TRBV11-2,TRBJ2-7,CASSFSGDEQYF,TGTGCCAGCAGCTTTAGCGGGGACGAGCAGTACTTC
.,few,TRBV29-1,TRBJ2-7,CSVVDGSYEQYF,TGCAGCGTTGTGGACGGCTCCTACGAGCAGTACTTC
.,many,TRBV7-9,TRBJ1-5,CASSSTKFDQPQHF,TGTGCCAGCAGCTCCACTAAATTCGATCAGCCCCAGCATTTT
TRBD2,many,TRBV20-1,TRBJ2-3,CSAIRLAGVGTDTQYF,TGCAGTGCTATTAGACTAGCGGGAGTTGGAACAGATACGCAGTATTTT
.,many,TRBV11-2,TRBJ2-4,CASSLNPQNIQYF,TGTGCCAGCAGCTTGAACCCCCAAAACATTCAGTACTTC
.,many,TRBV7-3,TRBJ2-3,CASSFRLGRTTDTQYF,TGTGCCAGCAGCTTCCGGTTGGGACGGACCACAGATACGCAGTATTTT
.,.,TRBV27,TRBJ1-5,CASRRTGQPQHF,TGTGCCAGCAGACGAACAGGGCAGCCCCAGCATTTT
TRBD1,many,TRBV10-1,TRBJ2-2,CASGGTGADGELFF,TGCGCCAGCGGGGGGACAGGGGCCGACGGGGAGCTGTTTTTT
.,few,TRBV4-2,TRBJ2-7,CASSLRQSPDEQYF,TGTGCCAGCAGCTTACGACAAAGCCCGGACGAGCAGTACTTC
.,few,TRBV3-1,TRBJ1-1,CASSKTGYNTEAFF,TGTGCCAGCAGCAAGACAGGTTATAACACTGAAGCTTTCTTT
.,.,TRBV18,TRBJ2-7,CASSPGATAAYEQYF,TGTGCCAGCTCACCAGGGGCGACAGCAGCCTACGAGCAGTACTTC
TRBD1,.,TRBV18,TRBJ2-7,CASSGTGGNSEQYF,TGTGCCAGCTCAGGGACAGGGGGTAACAGCGAGCAGTACTTC
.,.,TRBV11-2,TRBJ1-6,CAGSLEGGSSYNSPLHF,TGTGCCGGCAGCTTAGAGGGGGGAAGCTCCTATAATTCACCCCTCCACTTT
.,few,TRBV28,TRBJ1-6,CASSPGQHNSPLHF,TGTGCCAGCAGTCCGGGACAACATAATTCACCCCTCCACTTT
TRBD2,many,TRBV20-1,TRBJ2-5,CSANRAGLQETQYF,TGCAGTGCTAACCGAGCGGGACTCCAAGAGACCCAGTACTTC
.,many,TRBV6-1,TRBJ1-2,CASSEALGFWSYGYTF,TGTGCCAGCAGTGAAGCCTTGGGATTCTGGTCCTATGGCTACACCTTC
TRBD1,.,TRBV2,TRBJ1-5,CASSRDRAYSNQPQHF,TGTGCCAGCTCCCGGGACAGGGCTTATAGCAATCAGCCCCAGCATTTT
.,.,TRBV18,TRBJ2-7,CASSPPRGVSYEQYF,TGTGCCAGCTCACCACCAAGGGGAGTCTCCTACGAGCAGTACTTC
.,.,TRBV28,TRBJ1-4,CAGGTEEEKLFF,TGTGCCGGCGGGACCGAGGAGGAAAAACTGTTTTTT
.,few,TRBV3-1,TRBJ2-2,CASSPPAVHTGELFF,TGTGCCAGCAGCCCTCCAGCGGTACACACCGGGGAGCTGTTTTTT
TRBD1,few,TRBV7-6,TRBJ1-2,CASSLGGGANYGYTF,TGTGCCAGCAGCTTAGGAGGGGGCGCGAACTATGGCTACACCTTC
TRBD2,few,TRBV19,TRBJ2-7,CASKRLAGGPGEQYF,TGTGCCAGTAAACGACTAGCGGGAGGGCCAGGGGAGCAGTACTTC
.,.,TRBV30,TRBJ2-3,CAWDRIGDTQYF,TGTGCCTGGGACAGGATTGGAGATACGCAGTATTTT
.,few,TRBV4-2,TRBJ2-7,CASSQVRGKGEQYF,TGTGCCAGCAGCCAAGTCCGAGGAAAGGGGGAGCAGTACTTC
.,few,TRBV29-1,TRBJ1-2,CSGGDGRGYTF,TGCAGCGGGGGGGACGGTAGGGGCTACACCTTC